Each of the 17 T cell receptor beta chains below was sequenced from the same sample in a study of T cells in Graves' hyperthyroidism and ophthalmopathy. TCR beta CDR3 regions were amplified from RNA transcripts. The primer set for the first-round RT-PCR of the TCR CDR3 was HTBI. One entry per CDR3 protein results from TCRdb running MiXCR on the multiplex PCR reads. The sample consists of about 520,000 distinct CDR3 sequences, 24% of them appearing once. The sequencing sample was made of blood. All receptors come from a woman in her twenties or thirties with Graves' ophthalmopathy.

This clonotype was counted between two and nine times. The chain combines TRBV11-2 with TRBJ2-2; no reliable D call. This CDR3 has 14 amino acids. V lost 0 bases and J lost 6, with 8 bases in between. The germline gives CDR1 SGHAT, CDR2 FQNNGV. The chain's CDR3 is CASSLDPSSGELFF. The CDR3 DNA reads TGTGCCAGCAGCTTAGATCCTTCCTCCGGGGAGCTGTTTTTT. Full variable domain (missing parts from reference TRBV11-2 and TRBJ2-2): EAGVAQSPRYKIIEKRQSVAFWCNPISGHATLYWYQQILGQGPKLLIQFQNNGVVDDSQLPKDRFSAERLKGVDSTLKIQPAKLEDSAVYLCASSLDPSSGELFFGEGSRLTVL.

A few counts support this clonotype. The J gene is TRBJ2-4, the V gene TRBV4-2, with unresolved D. Germline-derived CDR1 and CDR2 are LGHNA and YNFKEQ. CDR3 length equals 18 residues. Deletions cut 0 bases from V and 0 bases from J, with 15 bases between. This chain's CDR3 is CASSQENQQPLAKNIQYF. DNA for the CDR3: TGTGCCAGCAGCCAAGAGAATCAACAGCCCCTAGCCAAAAACATTCAGTACTTC.

This clonotype was observed a handful of times. A much more abundant neighbour one base away suggests this may be a read error. The gene calls are TRBV10-3 and TRBJ1-3; TRBD1 is a possible D gene (5 bases). Germline CDR1 and CDR2: ENHRY and SYGVKD. The CDR3 loop spans 15 amino acids. The CDR3 region is CAIMGGPYSGNTLYF. As DNA, the CDR3 is TGTGCCATCATGGGGGGACCTTACTCTGGAAACACCTTATATTTT.

V is TRBV2 and J is TRBJ1-1; 7 positions match TRBD1. Germline CDR1 SNHLY, CDR2 FYNNEI. V lost 10 bases and J lost 5; bases outside the gene matches: 7. The CDR3 runs 12 residues. CDR3 sequence: CATGDRDTEAFF. CDR3 nucleotides: TGTGCCACCGGAGACAGGGATACTGAAGCTTTCTTT.

This chain joins TRBV30 and TRBJ2-2; no clear D gene. Deletions cut 3 bases from V and 4 bases from J, with 12 bases between. This CDR3 is built from 14 residues. Germline values: CDR1 GTSNPN, CDR2 SVGIG (reference sequence). The CDR3 DNA reads as TGTGCCTGGAGGGGTAGAGTTGTCACCGGGGAGCTGTTTTTT. Amino acid sequence: CAWRGRVVTGELFF.

This clonotype was counted ten times or more. The genes are TRBV7-2 and TRBJ2-5; 7 bases are shared with TRBD2. Germline trimming cut 4 bases from V and 2 bases from J; bases unmatched to any gene: 7. Germline CDR1 SGHTA, CDR2 FQGNSA. The CDR3 totals 15 residues. CDR3 region: CASSSGLVGQETQYF. The CDR3 bases are TGTGCCAGCAGCTCAGGACTAGTGGGGCAAGAGACCCAGTACTTC.

This clonotype was recorded many times. The CDR3 region is CSAPPVAKNIQYF. CDR3 sequence (DNA): TGCAGTGCCCCTCCAGTAGCCAAAAACATTCAGTACTTC. The chain combines TRBV20-1 with TRBJ2-4; D remains ambiguous. CDR1 and CDR2 from the germline V gene are DFQATT and SNEGSKA (reference sequence). V lost 6 bases to trimming and J lost 0 bases, with 9 bases between them. The length of the CDR3 is 13 residues.

This clonotype was counted at least ten times. The chain has TRBV7-2 and TRBJ2-5, with D maybe TRBD2 (5 bases). The germline V and J ends were trimmed by 5 bases and 2 bases, with 12 bases remaining between them. This CDR3 is 14 amino acids long. The germline CDR1 and CDR2 sequences are SGHTA and FQGNSA. The chain's CDR3 is CASSHVSGQETQYF. The DNA for the CDR3 is TGTGCCAGCAGCCACGTATCGGGGCAAGAGACCCAGTACTTC.

V and J are TRBV3-1 and TRBJ1-2; 7 nucleotides match TRBD1. The length of the CDR3 is 15 residues. J was trimmed by 8 bases and V by 2 bases; bases with no gene match: 11. CDR1 is LGHDT and CDR2 is YNNKEL in the germline V gene (reference sequence). The CDR3 reads CASSQIETGRRGYTF. CDR3 in DNA: TGTGCCAGCAGCCAAATAGAGACAGGGCGACGGGGCTACACCTTC.

This clonotype was recorded at least ten times. V is TRBV6-5 and J is TRBJ1-1; D is perhaps TRBD1 (6 bases). Trimming pared 0 bases from V and 10 bases from J, leaving 24 bases between. Germline CDR1 is MNHEY and CDR2 is SVGAGI. This CDR3 is 17 amino acids long. CDR3 residues: CASSYSRPGGLPKRAFF. For the CDR3, the DNA is TGTGCCAGCAGTTACTCGAGGCCTGGGGGCCTCCCTAAAAGAGCTTTCTTT.

The sample holds many counts of this clonotype. The rearrangement uses TRBV5-1 and TRBJ1-1; 7 nucleotides align to TRBD1. The CDR3 sequence is 18 residues long. V trimming: 0 bases; J trimming: 0 bases; junction bases outside the gene matches: 11. The V gene's germline CDR1 is SGHRS and CDR2 YFSETQ. The CDR3 region is CASSLASGQLLLNTEAFF. The CDR3 region has the DNA TGCGCCAGCAGCTTGGCCTCGGGACAGCTACTTTTGAACACTGAAGCTTTCTTT.

This clonotype showed up many times. V and J are TRBV6-2 or TRBV6-3 and TRBJ2-2; a possible D gene is TRBD1 (5 bases). Between the trimmed V and J ends, which lost 5 bases and 4 bases, there was a span of 8 bases. Germline V lookup: CDR1 MNHEY, CDR2 SVGEGT. CDR3 length: 13 amino acids. The DNA of the CDR3 is TGTGCCAGCAGTCGACAGATCACCGGGGAGCTGTTTTTT. Translation gives CASSRQITGELFF.

At least ten counts were recorded for this clonotype. The chain joins TRBV6-5 to TRBJ2-2; D unclear. The ends were cut back, 2 bases at V and 5 bases at J, with 3 bases in the middle. This CDR3 region has 12 residues. Germline V gene data show CDR1 as MNHEY and CDR2 as SVGAGI. The CDR3 DNA sequence: TGTGCCAGCAGTTACCGGACCGGGGAGCTGTTTTTT. This translates into CASSYRTGELFF.

This clonotype was recorded at least ten times. The J gene is TRBJ1-1, the V gene TRBV28; D might be TRBD1 (5 bases). V lost 5 bases to trimming and J lost 1 base, with 26 bases between them. The CDR3 totals 19 residues. Germline V gene sequence: CDR1 MDHEN, CDR2 SYDVKM. For the CDR3, the DNA is TGTGCCAGCAGTCCATTAAGTTCGACTTTCATAGGGACGAACACTGAAGCTTTCTTT. Its translation: CASSPLSSTFIGTNTEAFF.

This chain joins TRBV5-1 and TRBJ2-5, with no clear D. V shed 0 bases and J shed 3 bases, with 12 bases lying between them. The CDR3 totals 15 residues. The V gene's germline CDR1 is SGHRS and CDR2 YFSETQ. CDR3 loop: CASSLVSRAEETQYF. The CDR3 coding sequence is TGCGCCAGCAGCTTGGTTTCTCGGGCTGAAGAGACCCAGTACTTC.

This clonotype was seen a handful of times. This chain links TRBV4-1 with TRBJ2-2; 9 bases are shared with TRBD2. V shed 7 bases, J shed 3 bases, and the junction held 9 bases outside the gene matches. The CDR3 is made up of 16 amino acids. Germline V CDR1 and CDR2: MGHRA, YSYEKL. The CDR3 DNA follows: TGCGCCAGCAATACTGCAAGCGGGGGGTACACCGGGGAGCTGTTTTTT. Amino acid sequence: CASNTASGGYTGELFF.

This clonotype was picked up one time. The chain has TRBV7-3 and TRBJ2-2; a possible D gene is TRBD2 (5 bases). This CDR3 has 13 residues. The V and J ends lost 5 bases and 7 bases respectively, with 11 bases between them. Germline V gene lookup returns CDR1 SGHTA and CDR2 FQGTGA. The CDR3: CASSPEGSGELFF. Written as DNA, the CDR3 is TGTGCCAGCAGCCCCGAGGGCAGCGGGGAGCTGTTTTTT.